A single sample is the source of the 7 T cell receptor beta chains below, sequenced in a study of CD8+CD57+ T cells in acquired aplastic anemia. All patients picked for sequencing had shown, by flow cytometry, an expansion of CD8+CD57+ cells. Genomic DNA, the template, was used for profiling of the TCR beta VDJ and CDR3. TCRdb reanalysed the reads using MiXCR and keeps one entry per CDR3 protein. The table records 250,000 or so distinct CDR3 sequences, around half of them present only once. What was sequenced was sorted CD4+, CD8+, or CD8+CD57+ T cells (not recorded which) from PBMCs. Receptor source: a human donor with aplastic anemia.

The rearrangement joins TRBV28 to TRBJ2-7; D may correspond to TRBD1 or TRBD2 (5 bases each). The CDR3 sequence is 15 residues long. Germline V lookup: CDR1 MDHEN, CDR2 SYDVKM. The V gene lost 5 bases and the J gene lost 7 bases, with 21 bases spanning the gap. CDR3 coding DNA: TGTGCCAGCAGTCCCAGAGGGGCAAACTACAATGAGCAGTACTTC. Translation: CASSPRGANYNEQYF.

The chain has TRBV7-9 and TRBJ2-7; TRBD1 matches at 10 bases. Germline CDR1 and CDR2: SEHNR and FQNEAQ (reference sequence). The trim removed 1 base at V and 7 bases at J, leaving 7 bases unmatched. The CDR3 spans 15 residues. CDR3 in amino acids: CASSLGQGAWGEQYF. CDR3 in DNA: TGTGCCAGCAGCTTAGGACAGGGGGCGTGGGGTGAGCAGTACTTC.

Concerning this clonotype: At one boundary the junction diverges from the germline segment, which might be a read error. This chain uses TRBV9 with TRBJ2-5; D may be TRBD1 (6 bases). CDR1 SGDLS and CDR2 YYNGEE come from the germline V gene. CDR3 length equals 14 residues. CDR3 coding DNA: TGTGCCAGCAGCGTAGGTGGGGGCCGAGAGACCCGGTACTTC. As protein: CASSVGGGRETRYF.

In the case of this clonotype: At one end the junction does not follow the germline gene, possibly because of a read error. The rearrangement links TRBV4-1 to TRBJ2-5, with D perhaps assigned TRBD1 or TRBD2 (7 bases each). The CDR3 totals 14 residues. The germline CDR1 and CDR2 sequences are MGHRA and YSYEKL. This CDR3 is CASSLGGGGENQYF. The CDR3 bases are TGTGCCAGCTCCCTGGGAGGGGGCGGAGAGAACCAGTACTTC.

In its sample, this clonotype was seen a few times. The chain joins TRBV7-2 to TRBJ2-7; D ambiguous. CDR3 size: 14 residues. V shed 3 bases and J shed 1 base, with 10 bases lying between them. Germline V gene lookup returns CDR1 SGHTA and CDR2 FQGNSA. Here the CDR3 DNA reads TGTGCCAGCAGCTTTTCATGGACGTCCTACGAGCAGTACTTC. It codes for CASSFSWTSYEQYF.

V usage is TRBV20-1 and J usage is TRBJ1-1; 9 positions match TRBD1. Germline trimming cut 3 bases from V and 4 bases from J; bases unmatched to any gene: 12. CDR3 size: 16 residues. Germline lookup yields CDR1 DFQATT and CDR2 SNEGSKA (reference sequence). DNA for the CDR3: TGCAGTGCTAGGGCCGGGACAGGGACTAGGTTCACTGAAGCTTTCTTT. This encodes CSARAGTGTRFTEAFF.

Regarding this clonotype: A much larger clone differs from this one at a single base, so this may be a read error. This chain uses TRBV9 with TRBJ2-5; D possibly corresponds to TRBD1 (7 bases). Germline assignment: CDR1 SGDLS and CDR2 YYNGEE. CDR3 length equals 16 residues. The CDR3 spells CVSSPGDRTIQETQYF. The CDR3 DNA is TGTGTCAGCAGCCCGGGGGACAGAACAATCCAAGAGACCCAGTACTTC.